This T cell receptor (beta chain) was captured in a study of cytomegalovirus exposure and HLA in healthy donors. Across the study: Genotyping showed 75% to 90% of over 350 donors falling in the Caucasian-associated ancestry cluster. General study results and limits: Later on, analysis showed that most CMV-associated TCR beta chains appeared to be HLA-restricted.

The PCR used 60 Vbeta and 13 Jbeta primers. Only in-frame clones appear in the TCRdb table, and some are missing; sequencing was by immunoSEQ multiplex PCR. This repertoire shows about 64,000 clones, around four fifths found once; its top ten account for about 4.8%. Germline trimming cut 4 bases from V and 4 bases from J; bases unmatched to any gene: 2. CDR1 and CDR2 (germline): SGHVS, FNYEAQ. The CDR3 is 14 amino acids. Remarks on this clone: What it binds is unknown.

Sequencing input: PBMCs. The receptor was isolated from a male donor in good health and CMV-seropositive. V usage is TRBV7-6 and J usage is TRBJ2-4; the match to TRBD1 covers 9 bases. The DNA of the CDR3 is TGTGCCAGCAGCTCGGGACAGGGTAAAAACATTCAGTACTTC. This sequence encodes CASSSGQGKNIQYF.